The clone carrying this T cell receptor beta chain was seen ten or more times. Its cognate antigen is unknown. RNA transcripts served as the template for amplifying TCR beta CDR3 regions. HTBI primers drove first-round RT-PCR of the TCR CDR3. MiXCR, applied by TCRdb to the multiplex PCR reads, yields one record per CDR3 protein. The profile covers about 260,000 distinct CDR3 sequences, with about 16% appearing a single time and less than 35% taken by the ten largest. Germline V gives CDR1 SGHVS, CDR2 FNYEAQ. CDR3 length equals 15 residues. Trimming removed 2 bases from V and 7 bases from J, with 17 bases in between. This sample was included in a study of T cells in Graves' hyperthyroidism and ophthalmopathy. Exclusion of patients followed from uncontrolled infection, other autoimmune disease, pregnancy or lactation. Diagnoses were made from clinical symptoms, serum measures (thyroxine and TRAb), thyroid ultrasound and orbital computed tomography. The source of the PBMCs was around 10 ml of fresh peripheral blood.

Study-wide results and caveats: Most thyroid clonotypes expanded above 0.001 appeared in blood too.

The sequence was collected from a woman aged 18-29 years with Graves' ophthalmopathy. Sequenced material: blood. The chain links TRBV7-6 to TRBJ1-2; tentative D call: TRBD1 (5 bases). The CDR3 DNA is TGTGCCAGCAGCTTAACCCCAAAGGGGCGGGTTGGCTACACCTTC. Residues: CASSLTPKGRVGYTF. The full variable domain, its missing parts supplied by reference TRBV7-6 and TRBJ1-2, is GAGVSQSPRYKVTKRGQDVALRCDPISGHVSLYWYRQALGQGPEFLTYFNYEAQQDKSGLPNDRFSAERPEGSISTLTIQRTEQRDSAMYRCASSLTPKGRVGYTFGSGTRLTVV.